This TCR beta chain came from a study of neurological immune-mediated disorders. The authors made cDNA by 5'RACE with 10-nucleotide random UMIs. Every sequencing run drew on 15-18 subjects and yielded over 200 million TCR-beta sequences. From the 5' RACE reads, TCRdb called clonotypes with MiXCR, one entry per CDR3 protein. The sample contains 25,000 to 35,000 distinct CDR3 sequences, about 4.5% of which appear only once. There are many counts of this clonotype. Its antigen is undetermined. The study, taken as a whole, reports: Multiple sclerosis was found to have the least TCR clonal expansion, below healthy controls, and HTLV-1-associated myelopathy the most.

The sample was PBMCs. The sequence derives from a man aged 18 to 30 in good health.

CDR3 residues: CASSDSPAGGHNEQFF. The CDR3 DNA reads as TGTGCCAGCAGTGACTCGCCGGCGGGGGGACACAATGAGCAGTTCTTC. The chain has TRBV6-4 and TRBJ2-1; 8 bases are a match to TRBD2. The CDR3 is 16 residues long. The germline V gene encodes CDR1 MRHNA and CDR2 SNTAGT. J lost 5 bases, V lost 0 bases, and 6 bases had no gene match.